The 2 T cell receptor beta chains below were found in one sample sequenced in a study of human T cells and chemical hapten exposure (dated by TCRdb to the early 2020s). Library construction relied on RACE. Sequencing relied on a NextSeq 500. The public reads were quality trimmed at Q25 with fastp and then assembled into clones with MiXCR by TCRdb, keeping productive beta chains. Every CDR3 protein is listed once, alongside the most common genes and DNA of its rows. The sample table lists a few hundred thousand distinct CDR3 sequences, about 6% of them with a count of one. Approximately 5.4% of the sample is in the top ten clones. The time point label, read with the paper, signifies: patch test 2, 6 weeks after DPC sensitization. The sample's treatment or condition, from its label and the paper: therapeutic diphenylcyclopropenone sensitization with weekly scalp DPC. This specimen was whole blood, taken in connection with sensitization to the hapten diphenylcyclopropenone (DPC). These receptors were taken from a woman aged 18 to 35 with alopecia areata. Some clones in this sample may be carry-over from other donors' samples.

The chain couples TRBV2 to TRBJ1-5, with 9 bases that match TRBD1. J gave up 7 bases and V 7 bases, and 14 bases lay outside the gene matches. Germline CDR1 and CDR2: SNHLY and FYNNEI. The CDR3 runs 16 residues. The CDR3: CASTDFQTGGGQPQHF. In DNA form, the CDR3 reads TGTGCCAGCACGGATTTTCAAACAGGGGGCGGACAGCCCCAGCATTTT.

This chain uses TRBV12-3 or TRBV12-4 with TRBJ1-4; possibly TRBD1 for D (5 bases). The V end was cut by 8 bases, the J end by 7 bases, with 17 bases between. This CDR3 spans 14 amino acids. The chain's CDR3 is CASQLEEGIEKLFF. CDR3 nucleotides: TGTGCCAGCCAGTTAGAGGAGGGGATTGAAAAACTGTTTTTT.